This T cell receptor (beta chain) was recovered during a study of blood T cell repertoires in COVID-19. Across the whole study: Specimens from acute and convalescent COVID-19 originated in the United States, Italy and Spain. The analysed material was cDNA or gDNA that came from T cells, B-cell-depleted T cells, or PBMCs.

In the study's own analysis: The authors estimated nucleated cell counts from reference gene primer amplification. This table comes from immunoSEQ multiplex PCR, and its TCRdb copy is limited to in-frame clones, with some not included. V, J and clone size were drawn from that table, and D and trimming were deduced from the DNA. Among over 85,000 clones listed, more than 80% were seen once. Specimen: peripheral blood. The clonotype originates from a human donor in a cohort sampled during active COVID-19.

In DNA, the CDR3 is TGTGCCAGCAGTGCACCCCTTCGGGCAGGGATATTAATTGGGGCCAACGTCCTGACTTTC. This gives the protein CASSAPLRAGILIGANVLTF. The chain combines TRBV2 with TRBJ2-6; tentative D call: TRBD1 (5 bases). Between the trimmed V and J ends, which lost 4 bases and 3 bases, there was a span of 25 bases. The CDR3 is 20 amino acids. Germline assignment: CDR1 SNHLY and CDR2 FYNNEI.